This T cell receptor beta chain was recovered during a study of T cells after yellow fever vaccination (dated by TCRdb to the late 2010s). Describing the broader study: Libraries from fractions with low cell numbers were prepared with the SMART-Seq v4 Ultra Low Input RNA kit. To track T-cell clones before and after primary and booster YFV17D yellow fever vaccination, bulk TCR alpha and beta repertoires were sequenced longitudinally. Two healthy male donors made up the cohort, one aged 18 to 29 years and the other aged 30 to 39 years. Bulk PBMC replicates and cell subsets were isolated from blood drawn at multiple timepoints before and after both primary and secondary immunization.

The treatment or condition label of this sample denotes: live attenuated yellow fever vaccine strain. At each blood-draw timepoint, two biological replicates of bulk PBMCs were collected. A standard Ficoll-Paque protocol was used to isolate PBMCs from peripheral blood. TriZol was used to extract RNA from bulk PBMCs, from CD4 and CD8 fractions, and from dextramer-positive and dextramer-negative fractions. For CDR1 and CDR2, the germline V gene (reference sequence) lists LGHDT and YNNKEL. From the cysteine up to the phenylalanine, the CDR3 has a length of 17 residues. Only the CDR3 part of the read is kept: 51 bases, read in frame from the first base. V is clipped by 1 base and J by 0 bases, and the sequence between their germline boundaries is 16 bases long. Summary of the overall study and its limitations: Computational filtering was required because FACS-sorted repertoires could contain abundant contaminating clonotypes from the bulk population. Most clones expanded after primary vaccination were re-detected after the booster (around 96% of CD4 and around 88% of CD8), suggesting broad memory maintenance. The secondary T-cell response was weaker than the primary response but faster, peaking on day 5 instead of day 15. A small fraction of clonotypes showed up in both the CD4 and CD8 compartments, probably as a result of convergent recombination. The study included only a couple of donors, which limits how far the findings can be generalized.

Comment on this clonotype: Its antigen remains undetermined. Base qualities are not at hand, and no much larger clone is one base apart.

TCR cDNA was made using 5'RACE template switching, a step that added a universal primer site and unique molecular identifiers. cDNA synthesis was primed from both the TCR alpha and TCR beta constant segments. Two PCR steps were used to amplify libraries, with sample barcodes and sequencing adapters being added in the second step. Libraries were sequenced on Illumina HiSeq 2500 (2x100 bp) or NovaSeq (2x150 bp). In the paper's pipeline: Demultiplexing of reads and collapsing into UMI consensus sequences were performed with MIGEC, and V(D)J alignment was carried out with MiXCR. Clonotypes responding to the vaccine were identified with edgeR on replicate PBMC samples, with the criteria of FDR below 0.01 and a log2 fold change above 5 up to day 15. Each bulk clonotype was labeled CD4 or CD8 based on which sequenced repertoire, CD4 or CD8, contained the clonotype at higher abundance. In-frame beta chains were kept once TCRdb had trimmed the public reads at Q25 with fastp and called clones with MiXCR. Identical CDR3 protein sequences are pooled into one entry, listed with their most common genes and DNA. In this record, the V and J calls reflect TCRdb's handling and not the investigators' own analysis. The sample profile shows about 580,000 distinct CDR3 sequences; roughly a sixth of them were found once. Of the sample, around a sixth falls within the top ten clones.

This chain is built from TRBV3-1 and TRBJ2-7, with TRBD2 perhaps the D gene, on 6 matching bases. This sequence was found in a man between 18 and 29 years old who received the YFV17D yellow fever vaccine. The sequences come from PBMCs, collected less than 6 days after the first yellow fever vaccination. DNA sequence: TGTGCCAGCAGCCAAGGAGGGACTTTTCCCTACTCCTACGAGCAGTACTTC. The resulting protein is CASSQGGTFPYSYEQYF.